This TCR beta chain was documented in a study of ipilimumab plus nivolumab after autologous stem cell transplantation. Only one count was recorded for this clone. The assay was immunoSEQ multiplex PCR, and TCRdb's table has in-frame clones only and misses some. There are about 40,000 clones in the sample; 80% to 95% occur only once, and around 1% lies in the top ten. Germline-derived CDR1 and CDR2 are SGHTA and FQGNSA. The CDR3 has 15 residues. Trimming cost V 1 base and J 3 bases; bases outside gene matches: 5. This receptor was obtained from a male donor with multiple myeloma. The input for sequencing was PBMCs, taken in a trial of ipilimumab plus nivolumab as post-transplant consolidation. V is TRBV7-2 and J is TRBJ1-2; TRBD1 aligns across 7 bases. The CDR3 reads CASSLGGQGDYGYTF. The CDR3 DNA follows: TGTGCCAGCAGCTTAGGTGGTCAGGGGGACTATGGCTACACCTTC.